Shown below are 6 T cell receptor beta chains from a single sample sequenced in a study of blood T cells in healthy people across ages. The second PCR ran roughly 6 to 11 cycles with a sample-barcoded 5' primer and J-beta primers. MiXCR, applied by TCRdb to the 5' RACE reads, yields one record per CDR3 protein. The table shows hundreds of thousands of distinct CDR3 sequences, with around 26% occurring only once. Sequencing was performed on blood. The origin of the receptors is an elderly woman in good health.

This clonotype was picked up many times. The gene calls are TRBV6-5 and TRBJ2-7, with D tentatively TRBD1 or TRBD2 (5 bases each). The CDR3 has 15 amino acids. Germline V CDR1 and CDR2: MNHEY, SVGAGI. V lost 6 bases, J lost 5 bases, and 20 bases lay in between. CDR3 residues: CASRIAGALSDEQYF. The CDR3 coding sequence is TGTGCCAGCAGAATCGCCGGGGCTCTTAGCGACGAGCAGTACTTC.

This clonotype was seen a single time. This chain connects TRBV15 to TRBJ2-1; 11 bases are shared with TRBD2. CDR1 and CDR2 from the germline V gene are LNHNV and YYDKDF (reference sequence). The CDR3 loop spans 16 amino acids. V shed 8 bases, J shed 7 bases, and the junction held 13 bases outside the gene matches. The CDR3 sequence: CATLPDLAGGRNEQFF. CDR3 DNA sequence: TGTGCCACCCTGCCAGACCTAGCGGGGGGACGGAATGAGCAGTTCTTC.

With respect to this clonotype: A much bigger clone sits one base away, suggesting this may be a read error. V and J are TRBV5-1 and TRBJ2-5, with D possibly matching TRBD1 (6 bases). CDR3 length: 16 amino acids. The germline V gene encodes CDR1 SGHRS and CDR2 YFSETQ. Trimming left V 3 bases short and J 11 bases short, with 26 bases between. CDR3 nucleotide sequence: TGCGCCAGCAGCTCAACAGGGTCCAGCTCCTACAATGAGCAGTACTTC. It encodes CASSSTGSSSYNEQYF.

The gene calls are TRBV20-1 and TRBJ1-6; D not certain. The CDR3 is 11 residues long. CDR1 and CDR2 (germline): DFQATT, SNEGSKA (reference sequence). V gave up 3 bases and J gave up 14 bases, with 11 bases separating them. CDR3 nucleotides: TGCAGTGCTAGTCAAGGGTCAACCCTCCACTTT. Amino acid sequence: CSASQGSTLHF.

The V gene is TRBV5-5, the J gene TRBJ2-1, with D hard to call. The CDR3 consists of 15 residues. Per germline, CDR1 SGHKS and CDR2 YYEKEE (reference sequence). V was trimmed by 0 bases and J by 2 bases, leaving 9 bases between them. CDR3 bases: TGTGCCAGCAGCTTGGAGCACACCGCCTACAATGAGCAGTTCTTC. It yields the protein CASSLEHTAYNEQFF.

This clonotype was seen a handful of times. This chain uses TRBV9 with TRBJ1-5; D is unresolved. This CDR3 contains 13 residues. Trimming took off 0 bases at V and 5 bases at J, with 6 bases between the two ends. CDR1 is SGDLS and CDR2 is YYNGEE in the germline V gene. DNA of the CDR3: TGTGCCAGCAGCGTAGAGCCCCATCAGCCCCAGCATTTT. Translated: CASSVEPHQPQHF.